This T cell receptor beta chain was captured by sequencing in a study of blood T cell repertoires in COVID-19 (dated by TCRdb to the early 2020s). Looking at the study overall: Samples covering the acute and convalescent phases of COVID-19 were provided by collaborators in the United States, Italy and Spain. The material from the prospective study consisted of cDNA or gDNA derived from T cells, B-cell-depleted T cells, or PBMCs. The dataset comprised deeply sampled blood TCRbeta repertoires from subjects exposed to, actively infected with, or recovered from COVID-19. The repertoires were made available in a free public database intended to serve as a resource for research on the immune response to SARS-CoV-2. Samples were obtained from the ongoing ImmuneRACE study (first 160 participants) and from some 1,300 subjects provided by 6 global collaborators. Nearly every sample came with metadata listing a de-identified subject ID, COVID-19 status, age in years and sex. HLA class I and class II types, where available, came from metadata supplied by the sample provider rather than from assay-based typing. The full study reports these points: Clinical and demographic metadata were provided uncurated, with the amount varying by source and participant.

Details on this clone: This clone's antigen is unknown. There are no base qualities to consult, and no much larger clone falls within one base.

Whole blood was collected in K2EDTA tubes by collaborating institutions according to the institutions' own protocols. Collaborator samples were shipped for TCRbeta analysis as frozen whole blood, isolated PBMCs, or DNA extracted from either sample type. TCRbeta CDR3 regions were amplified from genomic DNA using the immunoSEQ Assay, a bias-controlled multiplex PCR. The authors' analysis ran thus. Within the assay, amplification of reference gene primers was used to estimate how many nucleated cells each sample contained. To quantify the absolute abundance of each unique TCRbeta CDR3 rearrangement, sequence reads were collapsed and filtered. For each sample, productive Simpson clonality was calculated as the square root of Simpson's diversity index over productive rearrangements. TCRdb holds this immuneACCESS table with in-frame rearrangements only. Some clones are missing; in checked studies, unresolved V genes explain under half, and the rest has no known cause. The V and J calls and clone size are taken from that table; D and trimming were inferred from the DNA. Present in this sample are some 89,000 clones, about 86% of which were seen just once. The top ten hold 15% of the sample.

Germline trimming: 6 bases from V, 9 bases from J; junction bases outside gene matches: 4. From the cysteine through the phenylalanine, the CDR3 covers 13 amino acids. Just the 39-base CDR3 DNA is kept, in frame starting at base 1. This TCR came from a human donor in a cohort sampled during active COVID-19. Recombination linked TRBV12-3 or TRBV12-4 to TRBJ2-4; the junction holds 11 bases that match TRBD1. Sequenced sample: peripheral blood. The CDR3 has the sequence CASRGQGDGIQYF. The DNA reads TGTGCCAGCAGGGGACAGGGGGATGGCATTCAGTACTTC.